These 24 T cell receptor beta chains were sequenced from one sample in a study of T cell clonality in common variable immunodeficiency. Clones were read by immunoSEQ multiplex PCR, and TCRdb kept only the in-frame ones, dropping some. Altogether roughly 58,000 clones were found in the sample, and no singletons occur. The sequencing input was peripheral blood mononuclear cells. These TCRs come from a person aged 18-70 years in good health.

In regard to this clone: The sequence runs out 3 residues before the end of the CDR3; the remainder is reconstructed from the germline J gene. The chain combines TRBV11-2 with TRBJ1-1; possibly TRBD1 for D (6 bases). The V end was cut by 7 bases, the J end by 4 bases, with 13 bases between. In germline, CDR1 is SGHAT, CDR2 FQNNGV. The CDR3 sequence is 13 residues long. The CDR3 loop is CASKITGITEAFF. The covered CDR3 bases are TGTGCCAGCAAAATCACAGGGATCACTGAA.

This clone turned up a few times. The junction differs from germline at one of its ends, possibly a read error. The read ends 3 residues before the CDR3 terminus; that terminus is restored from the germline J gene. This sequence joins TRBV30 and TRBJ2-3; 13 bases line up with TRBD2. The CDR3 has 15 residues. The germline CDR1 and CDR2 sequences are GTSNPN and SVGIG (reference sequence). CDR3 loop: CVWSRTSGSADTQYF. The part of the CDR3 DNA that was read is TGTGTCTGGTCGCGGACTAGCGGGAGTGCAGATACG.

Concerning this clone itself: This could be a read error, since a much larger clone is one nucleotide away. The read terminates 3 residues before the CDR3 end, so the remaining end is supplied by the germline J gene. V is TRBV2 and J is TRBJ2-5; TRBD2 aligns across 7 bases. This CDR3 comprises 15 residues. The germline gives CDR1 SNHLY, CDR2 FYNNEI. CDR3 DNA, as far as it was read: TGTGCCAGCAGTGATCCGCTAGCGGCCACAGATACC. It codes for CASSDPLAATDT. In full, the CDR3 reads CASSDPLAATDTQYF.

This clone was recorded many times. CDR3 sequence: CASSTGNTIYF. The covered CDR3 bases are TGTGCCAGCAGCACAGGAAACACC. The J gene is TRBJ1-3, the V gene TRBV7-3; no clear D. The DNA ends 3 residues before the CDR3 does, and the rest of the CDR3 is filled in from the germline J gene. This CDR3 spans 11 amino acids. Germline V gives CDR1 SGHTA, CDR2 FQGTGA. Trimming cost V 5 bases and J 4 bases, with 3 bases left between them. The full variable domain, with the rest looked up from reference TRBV7-3 and TRBJ1-3, is GAGVSQTPSNKVTEKGKYVELRCDPISGHTALYWYRQSLGQGPEFLIYFQGTGAADDSGLPNDRFFAVRPEGSVSTLKIQRTERGDSAVYLCASSTGNTIYFGEGSWLTVV.

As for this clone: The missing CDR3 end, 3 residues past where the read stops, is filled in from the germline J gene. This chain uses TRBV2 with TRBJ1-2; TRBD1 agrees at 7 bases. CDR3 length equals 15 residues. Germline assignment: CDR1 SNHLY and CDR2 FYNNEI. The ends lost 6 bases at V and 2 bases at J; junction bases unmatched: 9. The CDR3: CASSRQGVGNYGYTF. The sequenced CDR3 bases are TGTGCCAGCAGCCGACAGGGTGTAGGGAACTATGGC. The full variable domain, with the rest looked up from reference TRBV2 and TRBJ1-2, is EPEVTQTPSHQVTQMGQEVILRCVPISNHLYFYWYRQILGQKVEFLVSFYNNEISEKSEIFDDQFSVERPDGSNFTLKIRSTKLEDSAMYFCASSRQGVGNYGYTFGSGTRLTVV.

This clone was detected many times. The chain's CDR3 is CSASPGGAEGNQPQHF. The DNA read from the CDR3 is TGCAGTGCTAGTCCAGGGGGCGCCGAGGGCAATCAGCCC. The rearrangement uses TRBV20-1 and TRBJ1-5, with TRBD1 identical over 8 bases. The read ends 3 residues early relative to the CDR3; the germline J gene fills the gap. V shed 3 bases, J shed 2 bases, and the junction held 9 bases outside the gene matches. The CDR3 runs to 16 residues. Germline CDR1 DFQATT, CDR2 SNEGSKA (reference sequence).

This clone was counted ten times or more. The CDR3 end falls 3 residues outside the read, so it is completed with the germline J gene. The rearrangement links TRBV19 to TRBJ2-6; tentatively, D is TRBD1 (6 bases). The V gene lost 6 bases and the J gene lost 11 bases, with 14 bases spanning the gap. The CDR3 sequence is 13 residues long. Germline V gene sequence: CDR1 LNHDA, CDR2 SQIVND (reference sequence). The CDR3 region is CASSRDNNYVLTF. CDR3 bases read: TGTGCCAGTAGCAGGGACAACAATTACGTC.

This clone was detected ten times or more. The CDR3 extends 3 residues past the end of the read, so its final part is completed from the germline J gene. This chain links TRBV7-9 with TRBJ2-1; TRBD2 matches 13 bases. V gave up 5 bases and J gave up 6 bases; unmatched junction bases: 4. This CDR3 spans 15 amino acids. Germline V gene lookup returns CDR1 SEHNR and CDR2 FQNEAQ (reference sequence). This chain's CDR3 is CASSGRLAGGNEQFF. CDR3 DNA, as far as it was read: TGTGCCAGCAGCGGCCGACTAGCGGGAGGCAATGAG.

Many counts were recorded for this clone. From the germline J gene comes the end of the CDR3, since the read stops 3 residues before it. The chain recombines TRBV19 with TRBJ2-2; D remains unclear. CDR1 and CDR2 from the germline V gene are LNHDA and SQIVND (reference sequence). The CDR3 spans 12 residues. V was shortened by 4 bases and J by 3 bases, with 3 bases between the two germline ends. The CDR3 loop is CASSTYTGELFF. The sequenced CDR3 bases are TGTGCCAGTAGTACTTACACCGGGGAG.

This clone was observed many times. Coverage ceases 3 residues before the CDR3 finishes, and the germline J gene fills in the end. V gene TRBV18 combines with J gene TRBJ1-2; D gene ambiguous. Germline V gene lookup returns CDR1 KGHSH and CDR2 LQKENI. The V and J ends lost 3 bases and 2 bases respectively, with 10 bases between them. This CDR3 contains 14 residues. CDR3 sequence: CASSPGSGNYGYTF. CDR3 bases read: TGTGCCAGCTCACCGGGCAGTGGGAACTATGGC.

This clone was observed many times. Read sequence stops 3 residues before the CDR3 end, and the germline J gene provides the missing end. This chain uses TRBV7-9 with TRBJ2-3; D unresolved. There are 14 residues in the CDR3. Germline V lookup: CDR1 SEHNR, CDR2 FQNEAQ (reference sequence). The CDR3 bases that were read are TGTGCCAGCAGCTTAGCGTTCCGCGGAGAGACG. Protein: CASSLAFRGET. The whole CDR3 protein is CASSLAFRGETQYF.

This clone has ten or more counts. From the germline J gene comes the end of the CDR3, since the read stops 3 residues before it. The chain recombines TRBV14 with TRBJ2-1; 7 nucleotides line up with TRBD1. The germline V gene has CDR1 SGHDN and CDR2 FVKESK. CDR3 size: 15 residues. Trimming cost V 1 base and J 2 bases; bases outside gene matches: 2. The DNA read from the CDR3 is TGTGCCAGCAGCCAAGTACAGGGGACCTACAATGAG. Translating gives CASSQVQGTYNE. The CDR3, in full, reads CASSQVQGTYNEQFF.

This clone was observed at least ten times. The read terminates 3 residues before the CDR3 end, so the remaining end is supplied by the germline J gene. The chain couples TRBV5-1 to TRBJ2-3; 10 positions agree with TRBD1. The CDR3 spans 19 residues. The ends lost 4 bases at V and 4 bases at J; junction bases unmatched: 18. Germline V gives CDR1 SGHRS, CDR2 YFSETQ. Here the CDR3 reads CASSLGQGGDFLAADTQYF. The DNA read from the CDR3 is TGCGCCAGCAGCCTCGGACAGGGGGGAGACTTCCTGGCCGCAGATACG.

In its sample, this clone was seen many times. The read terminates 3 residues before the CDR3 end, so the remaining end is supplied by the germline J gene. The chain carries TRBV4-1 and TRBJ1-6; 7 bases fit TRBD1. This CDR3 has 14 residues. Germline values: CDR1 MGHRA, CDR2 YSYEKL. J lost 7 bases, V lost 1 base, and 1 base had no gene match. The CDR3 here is CASSQATGNSPLHF. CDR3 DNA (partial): TGCGCCAGCAGCCAAGCGACAGGGAATTCACCC.

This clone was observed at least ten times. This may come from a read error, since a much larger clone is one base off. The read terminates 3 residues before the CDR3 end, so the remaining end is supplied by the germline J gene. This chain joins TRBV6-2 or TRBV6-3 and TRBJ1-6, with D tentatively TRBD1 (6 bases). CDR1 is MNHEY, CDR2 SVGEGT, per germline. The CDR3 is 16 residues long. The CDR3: CASSYSKAGGPAALHF. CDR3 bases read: TGTGCCAGCAGTTACTCGAAGGCGGGGGGGCCGGCGGCC.

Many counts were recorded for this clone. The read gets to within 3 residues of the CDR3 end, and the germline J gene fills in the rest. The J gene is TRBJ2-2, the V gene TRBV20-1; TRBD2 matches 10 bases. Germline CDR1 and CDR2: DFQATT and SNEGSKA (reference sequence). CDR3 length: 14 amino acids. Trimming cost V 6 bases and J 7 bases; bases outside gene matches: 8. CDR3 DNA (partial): TGCAGTGCGGAGGGACTAGCGTTTGACGGGGAG. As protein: CSAEGLAFDGE. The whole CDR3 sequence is CSAEGLAFDGELFF.

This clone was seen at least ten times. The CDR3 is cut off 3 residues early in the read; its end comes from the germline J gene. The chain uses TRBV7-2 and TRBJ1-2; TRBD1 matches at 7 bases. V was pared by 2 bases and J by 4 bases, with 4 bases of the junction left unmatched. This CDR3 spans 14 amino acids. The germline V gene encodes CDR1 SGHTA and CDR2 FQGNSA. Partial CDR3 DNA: TGTGCCAGCAGCTTAAGGGACAGCTCCTATGGC. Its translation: CASSLRDSSYG. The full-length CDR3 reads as CASSLRDSSYGYTF.

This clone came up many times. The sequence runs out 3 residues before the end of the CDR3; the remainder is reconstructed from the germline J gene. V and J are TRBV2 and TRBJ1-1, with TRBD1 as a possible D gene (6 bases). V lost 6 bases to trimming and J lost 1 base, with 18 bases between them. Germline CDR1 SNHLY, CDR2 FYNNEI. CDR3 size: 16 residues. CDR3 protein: CASSPRTGTKNTEAFF. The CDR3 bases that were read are TGTGCCAGCAGCCCACGAACCGGGACAAAGAACACTGAA. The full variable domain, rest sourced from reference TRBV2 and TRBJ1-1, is EPEVTQTPSHQVTQMGQEVILRCVPISNHLYFYWYRQILGQKVEFLVSFYNNEISEKSEIFDDQFSVERPDGSNFTLKIRSTKLEDSAMYFCASSPRTGTKNTEAFFGQGTRLTVV.

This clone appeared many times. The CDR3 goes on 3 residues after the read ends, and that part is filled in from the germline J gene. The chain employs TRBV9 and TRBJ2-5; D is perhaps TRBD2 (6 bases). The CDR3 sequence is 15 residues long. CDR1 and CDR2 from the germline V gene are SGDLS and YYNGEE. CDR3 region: CASSRSSASTDTQYF. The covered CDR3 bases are TGTGCCAGCAGCCGATCTAGCGCCAGCACAGATACC.

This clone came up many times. CDR3 DNA, as far as it was read: TGTGCCAGCAGTCCCCGTTTACCGACAGGGCACACTGAA. Protein: CASSPRLPTGHTE. The entire CDR3 sequence reads CASSPRLPTGHTEAFF. This chain connects TRBV2 to TRBJ1-1; TRBD1 matches at 7 bases. The read terminates 3 residues before the CDR3 end, so the remaining end is supplied by the germline J gene. V gave up 5 bases and J gave up 3 bases; unmatched junction bases: 12. The CDR3 has 16 residues. Germline assignment: CDR1 SNHLY and CDR2 FYNNEI.

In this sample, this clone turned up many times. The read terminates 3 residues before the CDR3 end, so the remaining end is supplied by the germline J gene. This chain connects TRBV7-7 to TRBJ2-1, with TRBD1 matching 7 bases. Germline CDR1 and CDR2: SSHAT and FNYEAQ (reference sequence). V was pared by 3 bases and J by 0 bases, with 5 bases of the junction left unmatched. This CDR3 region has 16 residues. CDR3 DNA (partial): TGTGCCAGCAGCTTGGGGGACAGTCCCTCCTACAATGAG. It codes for CASSLGDSPSYNE. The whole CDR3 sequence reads CASSLGDSPSYNEQFF.

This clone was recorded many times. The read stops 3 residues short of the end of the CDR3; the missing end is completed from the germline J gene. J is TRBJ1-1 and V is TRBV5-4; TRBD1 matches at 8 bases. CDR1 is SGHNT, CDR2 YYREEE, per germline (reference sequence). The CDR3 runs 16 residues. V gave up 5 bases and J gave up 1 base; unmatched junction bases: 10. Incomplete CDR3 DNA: TGTGCCAGCAGAATGGCTGATGGACAGGGGAACACTGAA. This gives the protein CASRMADGQGNTE. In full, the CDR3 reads CASRMADGQGNTEAFF. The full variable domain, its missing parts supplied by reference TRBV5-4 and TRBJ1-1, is ETGVTQSPTHLIKTRGQQVTLRCSSQSGHNTVSWYQQALGQGPQFIFQYYREEENGRGNFPPRFSGLQFPNYSSELNVNALELDDSALYLCASRMADGQGNTEAFFGQGTRLTVV.

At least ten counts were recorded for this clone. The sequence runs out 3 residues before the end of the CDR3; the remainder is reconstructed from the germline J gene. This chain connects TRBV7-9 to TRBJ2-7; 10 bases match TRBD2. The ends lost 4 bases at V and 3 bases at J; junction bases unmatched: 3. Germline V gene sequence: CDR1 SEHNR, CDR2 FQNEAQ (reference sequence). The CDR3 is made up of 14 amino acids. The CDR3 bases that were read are TGTGCCAGCAGCTCCTGGACTAGCGGCTACGAG. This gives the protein CASSSWTSGYE. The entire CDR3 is CASSSWTSGYEQYF.

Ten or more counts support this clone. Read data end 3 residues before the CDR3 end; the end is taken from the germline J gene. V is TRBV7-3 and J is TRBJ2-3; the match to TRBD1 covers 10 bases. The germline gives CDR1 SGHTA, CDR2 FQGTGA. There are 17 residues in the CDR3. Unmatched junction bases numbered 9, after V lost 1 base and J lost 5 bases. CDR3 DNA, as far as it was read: TGTGCCAGCAGCTTAAGGGACAGGGGAGGAATTGGAGATACG. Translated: CASSLRDRGGIGDT. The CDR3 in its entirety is CASSLRDRGGIGDTQYF. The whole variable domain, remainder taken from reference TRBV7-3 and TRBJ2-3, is GAGVSQTPSNKVTEKGKYVELRCDPISGHTALYWYRQSLGQGPEFLIYFQGTGAADDSGLPNDRFFAVRPEGSVSTLKIQRTERGDSAVYLCASSLRDRGGIGDTQYFGPGTRLTVL.